A selection of T cell receptor beta chains follows, all from one sample in a study of blood T cell repertoires in COVID-19. Clones were sequenced by immunoSEQ multiplex PCR, and TCRdb holds only the in-frame ones, with some missing. The data contain fewer than 650,000 clones, approximately 91% of them singletons. The sample consisted of peripheral blood. These receptors were collected from a woman aged 45 to 65 with COVID-19, enrolled during active disease. Each CDR3 is given with its conserved first and last residue. A D gene is named only where the DNA matches it firmly. A clone size is listed for some rows: how often the clone was seen (once, few, many), or a class if it is expanded.

cdr3_nt | cdr3_aa | v_call | d_call | j_call | clone_size
TGTGCCAGCAGTGTAGGAGGACGACACACTGAAGCTTTCTTT | CASSVGGRHTEAFF | TRBV2 | - | TRBJ1-1 | -
TGTGCCAGTATTTCGACAGCCTACTCCAACTATGGCTACACCTTC | CASISTAYSNYGYTF | TRBV19 | - | TRBJ1-2 | -
TGCGCCAGCAGCCCCCTGACTATTTCTCGGGGATGGGGCACTGAAGCTTTCTTT | CASSPLTISRGWGTEAFF | TRBV5-1 | - | TRBJ1-1 | -
TGTGCCAGTAGTGGAGGGTCGCAGGTGAACACCGGGGAGCTGTTTTTT | CASSGGSQVNTGELFF | TRBV19 | - | TRBJ2-2 | -
TGTGCCACCTCCGAGTCCGGGAAGATGGAGGATGAGCAGTTCTTC | CATSESGKMEDEQFF | TRBV24-1 | - | TRBJ2-1 | -
TGTGCCAGCGGACCGACAGCAACTAATGAAAAACTGTTTTTT | CASGPTATNEKLFF | TRBV6-5 | - | TRBJ1-4 | -
TGTGCCAGCAGCCAAGGAGCGGGGGCCCCCTACGAGCAGTACTTC | CASSQGAGAPYEQYF | TRBV3-1/TRBV3-2 | TRBD2 | TRBJ2-7 | -
TGTGCCAGCAGCTCCTTAGACAGGGACCCCATTCAGTACTTC | CASSSLDRDPIQYF | TRBV7-8 | TRBD1 | TRBJ2-4 | -
TGTGCCAGCAGTGAAGATTTGAGCGGGGGAGGGACAGATACGCAGTATTTT | CASSEDLSGGGTDTQYF | TRBV28 | TRBD2 | TRBJ2-3 | -
TGTGCCAGCAGCTTGGATGGCCGAAACTATGGCTACACCTTC | CASSLDGRNYGYTF | TRBV5-5 | - | TRBJ1-2 | once
TGTGCCAGCGAGAGCAGGGGCGGTGGCTACACCTTC | CASESRGGGYTF | TRBV3-1/TRBV3-2 | - | TRBJ1-2 | -
TGTGCCAGCAGGGGGACTTGGCCTAGCACAGATACGCAGTATTTT | CASRGTWPSTDTQYF | TRBV2 | - | TRBJ2-3 | -
TGTGCCAGCAGTTTATGGGCAGGTGGTAACTATGGCTACACCTTC | CASSLWAGGNYGYTF | TRBV28 | - | TRBJ1-2 | -
TGTGCCAGCAGCGGGGGACAGGGGGCGCTTGGCACCCAGTACTTC | CASSGGQGALGTQYF | TRBV5-4 | TRBD1 | TRBJ2-5 | -
TGTGCCAGCAGCTCTAGACTAGCGCTAAACACCGGGGAGCTGTTTTTT | CASSSRLALNTGELFF | TRBV13 | TRBD2 | TRBJ2-2 | -
TGTGCCAGCAGCAAAGGCGGCCCAAACACTGAAGCTTTCTTT | CASSKGGPNTEAFF | TRBV6-2/TRBV6-3 | - | TRBJ1-1 | once
TGCAGTGCTAGTAGGGGTGAGCAGTTCTTC | CSASRGEQFF | TRBV20-1 | - | TRBJ2-1 | -
TGTGCCAGCAGCTATAACAGGGGCTCCAACGAGCAGTACTTC | CASSYNRGSNEQYF | TRBV6-6 | TRBD1 | TRBJ2-7 | -
TGCAGCGTTCCGGGACAGGGGGCGAAGGGAGATACGCAGTATTTT | CSVPGQGAKGDTQYF | TRBV29-1 | TRBD1 | TRBJ2-3 | -
TGTGCCAGCAGTTTGGCAGGGGGGAGAGATACGCAGTATTTT | CASSLAGGRDTQYF | TRBV28 | - | TRBJ2-3 | -
TGTGCCAGCAGCAAGAGGGGGAGCAATCAGCCCCAGCATTTT | CASSKRGSNQPQHF | TRBV7-2 | - | TRBJ1-5 | -
TGTGCCAGTAGTACCCGGGACAGGGCCAATGAGCAGTTCTTC | CASSTRDRANEQFF | TRBV19 | TRBD1 | TRBJ2-1 | once
TGTGCCTGCGCTGTTGGGGGGGTAGCCTTGAATTCACCCCTCCACTTT | CACAVGGVALNSPLHF | TRBV10-3 | - | TRBJ1-6 | few
TGTGCCAGTAGTATCGACAGGGGCAATCAGCCCCAGCATTTT | CASSIDRGNQPQHF | TRBV19 | TRBD1 | TRBJ1-5 | once
TGTGCCAGTGGGACAAACCGGGCAACTAATGAAAAACTGTTTTTT | CASGTNRATNEKLFF | TRBV19 | - | TRBJ1-4 | -
TGTGCCATCAGTGAGGAGGGGGTTGCCGGGGAGCTGTTTTTT | CAISEEGVAGELFF | TRBV10-3 | - | TRBJ2-2 | -
TGTGCCAGCAGCTTGGAGAGGAGCTCTGGAAACACCATATATTTT | CASSLERSSGNTIYF | TRBV5-4 | - | TRBJ1-3 | -
TGTGCCTGGAGTGCGTCCAACTATGGCTACACCTTC | CAWSASNYGYTF | TRBV30 | - | TRBJ1-2 | few
TGTGCCAGCGGGTACAGGGACTACGAGCAGTACTTC | CASGYRDYEQYF | TRBV11-2 | - | TRBJ2-7 | -
TGTGCCAGCAGTGAACTGTCTCTCTCTGGAAACACCATATATTTT | CASSELSLSGNTIYF | TRBV6-1 | - | TRBJ1-3 | -
TGTGCCAGCAGCGTTCACGTCGGGACAGATGGAGTCGATTACGGCTACACCTTC | CASSVHVGTDGVDYGYTF | TRBV2 | TRBD1 | TRBJ1-2 | -
TGTGCCAGCAGTTTATCCCTAGACGAAAAACTGTTTTTT | CASSLSLDEKLFF | TRBV12-3/TRBV12-4 | - | TRBJ1-4 | -